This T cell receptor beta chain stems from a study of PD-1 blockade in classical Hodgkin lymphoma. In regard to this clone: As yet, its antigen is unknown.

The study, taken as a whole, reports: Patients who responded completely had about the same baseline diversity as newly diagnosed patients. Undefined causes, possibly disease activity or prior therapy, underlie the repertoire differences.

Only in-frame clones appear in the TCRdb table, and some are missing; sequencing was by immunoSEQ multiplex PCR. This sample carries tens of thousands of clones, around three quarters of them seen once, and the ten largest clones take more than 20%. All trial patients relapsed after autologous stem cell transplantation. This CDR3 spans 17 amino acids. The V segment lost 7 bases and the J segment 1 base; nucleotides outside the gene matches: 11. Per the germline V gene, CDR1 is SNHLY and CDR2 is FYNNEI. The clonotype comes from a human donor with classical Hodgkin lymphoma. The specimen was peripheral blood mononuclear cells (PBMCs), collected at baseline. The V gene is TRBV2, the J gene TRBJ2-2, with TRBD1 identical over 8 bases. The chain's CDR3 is CASIFPRQGQNTGELFF. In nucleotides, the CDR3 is TGTGCCAGCATATTCCCAAGACAGGGGCAGAACACCGGGGAGCTGTTTTTT.